Detailed here is one T cell receptor (beta chain). The data belong to a study of blood T cell repertoires in COVID-19. Sequencing used immunoSEQ multiplex PCR; TCRdb keeps in-frame clones, though not all of them. The repertoire holds roughly 20,000 clones, with about 90% as singletons. CDR3 length: 15 amino acids. Germline CDR1 reads MNHEY; CDR2 reads SVGEGT. The germline V and J ends were trimmed by 4 bases and 4 bases, with 17 bases remaining between them. Sequenced input: peripheral blood. This TCR derives from a woman over 75 with active COVID-19. The V gene is TRBV6-2 or TRBV6-3, the J gene TRBJ2-7; tentative D call: TRBD1 (6 bases). The CDR3 loop reads CASSWDTPQEYEQYF. The DNA of the CDR3 is TGTGCCAGCAGTTGGGACACACCTCAGGAGTACGAGCAGTACTTC.